A single sample gave rise to the 5 T cell receptor beta chains below, sequenced in a study of T cell responses to AZD1222 COVID-19 vaccine (dated by TCRdb to the early 2020s). To prepare the library, the immunoSEQ multiplex PCR assay was applied. Imported from immuneACCESS, the table was reduced by TCRdb to in-frame sequences with V and J called. These copies leave out some clones; in studies compared against another copy, an unresolved V gene accounts for under half, and the cause of the remainder is not known. Across this sample there are 110,000 to 150,000 clones, with around 92% seen only once. The biggest ten clones account for 9.5% to 15% of the sample. The time point label, as the study defines it: sample from adult after SARS-CoV-2 infection, after symptom onset. The sample was peripheral blood, taken after recovery from COVID-19. These TCRs come from an adult who had recovered from COVID-19.

This clone appeared a few times. The rearrangement joins TRBV21-1 to TRBJ2-1; the DNA was not used to check the table's D call, TRBD2. TRBV21-1 corresponds to a pseudogene. The CDR3 extends over 16 amino acids. CDR3 region: CASSAIRTSGNNEQFF. In DNA, the CDR3 is TGTGCCAGCAGCGCAATACGGACTAGCGGCAACAATGAGCAGTTCTTC.

This chain joins TRBV6-5 and TRBJ2-7; 10 bases are shared with TRBD2. J lost 4 bases, V lost 7 bases, and 10 bases had no gene match. The CDR3 spans 15 residues. Germline CDR1 MNHEY, CDR2 SVGAGI. As DNA, the CDR3 is TGTGCCAGCATGCCAGTAGCGGGAGGCCTGTACGAGCAGTACTTC. This sequence encodes CASMPVAGGLYEQYF.

V is TRBV19 and J is TRBJ2-2; D call uncertain. Germline assignment: CDR1 LNHDA and CDR2 SQIVND (reference sequence). The V end was cut by 4 bases, the J end by 7 bases, with 7 bases between. There are 12 residues in the CDR3. CDR3 in amino acids: CASSTRFGELFF. CDR3 coding DNA: TGTGCCAGTAGTACCAGATTCGGGGAGCTGTTTTTT.

The V gene is TRBV14, the J gene TRBJ1-6; weak D call: TRBD1 (6 bases). Germline CDR1 reads SGHDN; CDR2 reads FVKESK. The CDR3 loop spans 14 amino acids. Trimming stripped 2 bases from V and 14 bases from J, with 16 bases between. CDR3 in amino acids: CASSQSGGAATLHF. The CDR3 nucleotides read TGTGCCAGCAGCCAATCTGGGGGGGCCGCCACCCTCCACTTT.

The chain is built from TRBV6-5 and TRBJ2-7; 7 bases fit TRBD1. The CDR3 sequence is 13 residues long. V lost 2 bases, J lost 3 bases, and 1 base stayed unmatched. The V gene's germline CDR1 is MNHEY and CDR2 SVGAGI. CDR3: CASSYAGGYEQYF. The CDR3 DNA reads as TGTGCCAGCAGTTACGCAGGGGGCTACGAGCAGTACTTC.